This T cell receptor (beta chain) appears in the sequencing data of a study of cytomegalovirus exposure and HLA in healthy donors. Study-wide background: A later analysis reported the same platform for the 100 to 150 validation repertoires and the approximately 720 first-cohort repertoires. Study outcomes and limitations: According to the study, around 150 TCR beta chains were cytomegalovirus-associated. Under in vitro conditions, three CMV-associated chains were confirmed as specific for CMV antigens. Cytomegalovirus status was reportedly diagnosed by the classifier with high sensitivity and specificity.

Turning to this clone: Its target is not known.

The method was immunoSEQ multiplex PCR; TCRdb's version includes in-frame clones alone and lacks a portion of them. This sample has 100,000 to 120,000 clones, with over 75% found just once. Trimming took off 3 bases at V and 2 bases at J, with 15 bases between the two ends. This CDR3 is built from 16 residues. The germline V gene encodes CDR1 SGHTA and CDR2 FQGNSA. The receptor was isolated from a woman in her twenties or thirties in good health and CMV-seropositive. The genes are TRBV7-2 and TRBJ2-3; D may be TRBD2 (6 bases). The sequencing input was PBMCs. Written as DNA, the CDR3 is TGTGCCAGCAGCTTTCTAGGGGCGGGGCCCACAGATACGCAGTATTTT. It codes for CASSFLGAGPTDTQYF. Filled out from reference TRBV7-2 and TRBJ2-3, the complete variable domain reads GAGVSQSPSNKVTEKGKDVELRCDPISGHTALYWYRQSLGQGLEFLIYFQGNSAPDKSGLPSDRFSAERTGGSVSTLTIQRTQQEDSAVYLCASSFLGAGPTDTQYFGPGTRLTVL.